This T cell receptor (beta chain) was retrieved from a study of blood T cell repertoires in COVID-19. On the study more broadly: T cells, B-cell-depleted T cells, or PBMCs supplied cDNA or gDNA.

Losses at the gene ends were 4 bases for V and 5 bases for J; bases not matched to a gene: 11. The CDR3 consists of 15 residues. Germline CDR1 and CDR2: SGHDT and YYEEEE. Per the original data handling: Scientists estimated how many nucleated cells there were by amplifying reference gene primers. The table came from immunoSEQ multiplex PCR; TCRdb's copy has only in-frame clones and leaves some out. V, J and clone size were drawn from that table, and D and trimming were deduced from the DNA. This sample has roughly 30,000 clones, with 87% found just once. The chain combines TRBV5-6 with TRBJ2-5, with TRBD1 matching 7 bases. Sequenced material: peripheral blood. The TCR was taken from a human donor in a cohort sampled during active COVID-19. In DNA form, the CDR3 reads TGTGCCAGCAGCCAACCGGTAGGGGGCATGGAGACCCAGTACTTC. It codes for CASSQPVGGMETQYF.